A selection of T cell receptor beta chains follows, all from one sample in a study of blood T cell repertoires in COVID-19. The repertoire was sequenced with immunoSEQ multiplex PCR; TCRdb's copy has only in-frame clones and lacks some. The data contain 400,000 to 450,000 clones, 70% to 90% of them singletons. Sequenced sample: peripheral blood. The source of these receptors is a woman in her 30s with active or convalescent COVID-19. CDR3s include the opening cysteine and the closing phenylalanine or tryptophan. A D gene is named only where the DNA matches it firmly. Clone sizes are given selectively: once, few, many, or a class where the clone is expanded.

j_gene: TRBJ1-5
v_gene: TRBV4-1
abundance: .
d_gene: .
CDR3aa: CASSQVIGKQLYSNQPQHF
CDR3nt: TGCGCCAGCAGCCAAGTCATCGGGAAACAACTATATAGCAATCAGCCCCAGCATTTT

j_gene: TRBJ1-2
v_gene: TRBV27
abundance: .
d_gene: TRBD1
CDR3aa: CASSKTGPNYGYTF
CDR3nt: TGTGCCAGCTCCAAGACAGGGCCTAACTATGGCTACACCTTC

j_gene: TRBJ2-1
v_gene: TRBV29-1
abundance: .
d_gene: TRBD2
CDR3aa: CSAQGASGSYEQFF
CDR3nt: TGCAGCGCCCAGGGCGCTAGCGGGAGCTATGAGCAGTTCTTC

j_gene: TRBJ1-1
v_gene: TRBV5-8
abundance: .
d_gene: .
CDR3aa: CASSLVRNTEAFF
CDR3nt: TGTGCCAGCAGCTTAGTCAGGAACACTGAAGCTTTCTTT

j_gene: TRBJ2-1
v_gene: TRBV19
abundance: .
d_gene: .
CDR3aa: CASSLLPGVGSSYNEQFF
CDR3nt: TGTGCCAGTAGTTTGCTACCAGGGGTGGGAAGCTCCTACAATGAGCAGTTCTTC

j_gene: TRBJ2-1
v_gene: TRBV7-9
abundance: once
d_gene: .
CDR3aa: CASSLSGRSSYNEQFF
CDR3nt: TGTGCCAGCAGCTTATCGGGGAGGAGCTCCTACAATGAGCAGTTCTTC

j_gene: TRBJ2-4
v_gene: TRBV25-1
abundance: .
d_gene: TRBD2
CDR3aa: CASSEYGTSGAKNIQYF
CDR3nt: TGTGCCAGCAGTGAATACGGGACTAGCGGCGCCAAAAACATTCAGTACTTC

j_gene: TRBJ2-7
v_gene: TRBV4-1
abundance: .
d_gene: TRBD1
CDR3aa: CASSRKGDRGGEQYF
CDR3nt: TGCGCCAGCAGCCGTAAGGGGGACAGGGGGGGCGAGCAGTACTTC

j_gene: TRBJ2-5
v_gene: TRBV5-4
abundance: .
d_gene: TRBD2
CDR3aa: CASSWASGGAETQYF
CDR3nt: TGTGCCAGCAGCTGGGCTAGCGGGGGGGCGGAGACCCAGTACTTC

j_gene: TRBJ2-5
v_gene: TRBV29-1
abundance: .
d_gene: TRBD1
CDR3aa: CSVAGTGQETQYF
CDR3nt: TGCAGCGTTGCGGGGACAGGCCAAGAGACCCAGTACTTC

j_gene: TRBJ2-3
v_gene: TRBV28
abundance: .
d_gene: TRBD1
CDR3aa: CASSSTGWGQYF
CDR3nt: TGTGCCAGCAGTTCGACAGGGTGGGGGCAGTATTTT

j_gene: TRBJ1-1
v_gene: TRBV6-5
abundance: .
d_gene: .
CDR3aa: CASGMVGGTEAFF
CDR3nt: TGTGCCAGCGGAATGGTGGGAGGGACTGAAGCTTTCTTT

j_gene: TRBJ1-1
v_gene: TRBV7-9
abundance: .
d_gene: .
CDR3aa: CASSLTKDSGSEAFF
CDR3nt: TGTGCCAGCAGCTTAACTAAGGACAGCGGATCCGAAGCTTTCTTT

j_gene: TRBJ2-3
v_gene: TRBV10-3
abundance: .
d_gene: TRBD2
CDR3aa: CAISEIAGIDTQYF
CDR3nt: TGTGCCATCAGTGAGATAGCGGGGATAGATACGCAGTATTTT

j_gene: TRBJ2-2
v_gene: TRBV25-1
abundance: .
d_gene: .
CDR3aa: CASSESTGNTGELFF
CDR3nt: TGTGCCAGCAGTGAATCGACAGGGAACACCGGGGAGCTGTTTTTT

j_gene: TRBJ2-4
v_gene: TRBV29-1
abundance: .
d_gene: TRBD2
CDR3aa: CSAMAGVAKNIQYF
CDR3nt: TGCAGCGCTATGGCGGGAGTAGCCAAAAACATTCAGTACTTC

j_gene: TRBJ2-6
v_gene: TRBV11-2
abundance: .
d_gene: TRBD2
CDR3aa: CASSLISGGWAGANVLTF
CDR3nt: TGTGCCAGCAGCCTGATAAGCGGGGGTTGGGCTGGGGCCAACGTCCTGACTTTC

j_gene: TRBJ1-1
v_gene: TRBV3-1/TRBV3-2
abundance: .
d_gene: TRBD1
CDR3aa: CASSQPQGASTEAFF
CDR3nt: TGTGCCAGCAGCCAACCGCAGGGGGCGAGCACTGAAGCTTTCTTT

j_gene: TRBJ1-2
v_gene: TRBV5-1
abundance: .
d_gene: .
CDR3aa: CASSLPGDYGYTF
CDR3nt: TGCGCCAGCAGCTTGCCGGGTGACTATGGCTACACCTTC

j_gene: TRBJ2-3
v_gene: TRBV7-9
abundance: .
d_gene: .
CDR3aa: CASSLTRGLMDTQYF
CDR3nt: TGTGCCAGCAGCCTAACCAGGGGATTGATGGATACGCAGTATTTT

j_gene: TRBJ2-5
v_gene: TRBV7-9
abundance: few
d_gene: .
CDR3aa: CASSEQGLQETQYF
CDR3nt: TGTGCCAGCAGCGAACAGGGTCTCCAAGAGACCCAGTACTTC

j_gene: TRBJ1-5
v_gene: TRBV11-2
abundance: .
d_gene: TRBD1
CDR3aa: CASSPGQYSNQPQHF
CDR3nt: TGTGCCAGCAGCCCGGGACAGTATAGCAATCAGCCCCAGCATTTT

j_gene: TRBJ2-7
v_gene: TRBV7-9
abundance: .
d_gene: .
CDR3aa: CASSLPANYEQYF
CDR3nt: TGTGCCAGCAGCTTACCAGCGAACTACGAGCAGTACTTC

j_gene: TRBJ1-1
v_gene: TRBV3-1/TRBV3-2
abundance: few
d_gene: .
CDR3aa: CASRAIDFTFF
CDR3nt: TGTGCCAGCCGAGCAATAGACTTTACTTTCTTT

j_gene: TRBJ2-5
v_gene: TRBV18
abundance: .
d_gene: TRBD1
CDR3aa: CASSPYQGDQETQYF
CDR3nt: TGTGCCAGCTCACCTTATCAGGGGGACCAAGAGACCCAGTACTTC

j_gene: TRBJ2-5
v_gene: TRBV9
abundance: .
d_gene: TRBD2
CDR3aa: CASSAKPGLAIQETQYF
CDR3nt: TGTGCCAGCAGCGCCAAGCCGGGACTAGCAATTCAAGAGACCCAGTACTTC

j_gene: TRBJ1-3
v_gene: TRBV5-1
abundance: .
d_gene: .
CDR3aa: CASSPRDSHSGNTIYF
CDR3nt: TGCGCCAGCAGCCCCCGCGACAGCCACTCTGGAAACACCATATATTTT

j_gene: TRBJ1-1
v_gene: TRBV20-1
abundance: .
d_gene: .
CDR3aa: CSASRGAGNTEAFF
CDR3nt: TGCAGTGCTAGTCGGGGGGCGGGCAACACTGAAGCTTTCTTT

j_gene: TRBJ1-3
v_gene: TRBV21-1
abundance: .
d_gene: .
CDR3aa: CASSRFPQTGVSGNTIYF
CDR3nt: TGTGCCAGCAGCCGGTTCCCCCAGACAGGGGTGTCTGGAAACACCATATATTTT

j_gene: TRBJ2-2
v_gene: TRBV6-5
abundance: .
d_gene: .
CDR3aa: CATQLGQTNTGELFF
CDR3nt: TGTGCCACCCAGTTGGGGCAGACGAACACCGGGGAGCTGTTTTTT

j_gene: TRBJ1-4
v_gene: TRBV3-1/TRBV3-2
abundance: few
d_gene: TRBD1
CDR3aa: CASSQGDRDNEKLFF
CDR3nt: TGTGCCAGCAGCCAGGGGGACAGAGATAATGAAAAACTGTTTTTT

j_gene: TRBJ2-7
v_gene: TRBV19
abundance: .
d_gene: TRBD1
CDR3aa: CASSPGTGVYEQYF
CDR3nt: TGTGCCAGTAGCCCCGGGACAGGGGTGTACGAGCAGTACTTC

j_gene: TRBJ2-1
v_gene: TRBV4-1
abundance: .
d_gene: TRBD2
CDR3aa: CASSQAFSGGYNEQFF
CDR3nt: TGCGCCAGCAGCCAGGCTTTTTCGGGGGGATACAATGAGCAGTTCTTC

j_gene: TRBJ2-5
v_gene: TRBV7-2
abundance: .
d_gene: .
CDR3aa: CASSLGWGGSGTQYF
CDR3nt: TGTGCCAGCAGCTTAGGGTGGGGCGGCTCCGGGACCCAGTACTTC

j_gene: TRBJ2-7
v_gene: TRBV5-1
abundance: .
d_gene: TRBD2
CDR3aa: CASSLDPTGTTYEQYF
CDR3nt: TGCGCCAGCAGCTTGGATCCCACCGGGACTACCTACGAGCAGTACTTC

j_gene: TRBJ2-1
v_gene: TRBV27
abundance: .
d_gene: TRBD2
CDR3aa: CASSLAGGLQFF
CDR3nt: TGTGCCAGCAGTCTAGCGGGAGGGCTTCAGTTCTTC

j_gene: TRBJ1-2
v_gene: TRBV18
abundance: few
d_gene: TRBD1
CDR3aa: CASSPGWTGAYGYTF
CDR3nt: TGTGCCAGCTCACCCGGTTGGACAGGGGCTTATGGCTACACCTTC

j_gene: TRBJ1-4
v_gene: TRBV2
abundance: once
d_gene: TRBD1
CDR3aa: CASSNRGREEKLFF
CDR3nt: TGTGCCAGCAGTAACAGGGGGCGCGAAGAAAAACTGTTTTTT